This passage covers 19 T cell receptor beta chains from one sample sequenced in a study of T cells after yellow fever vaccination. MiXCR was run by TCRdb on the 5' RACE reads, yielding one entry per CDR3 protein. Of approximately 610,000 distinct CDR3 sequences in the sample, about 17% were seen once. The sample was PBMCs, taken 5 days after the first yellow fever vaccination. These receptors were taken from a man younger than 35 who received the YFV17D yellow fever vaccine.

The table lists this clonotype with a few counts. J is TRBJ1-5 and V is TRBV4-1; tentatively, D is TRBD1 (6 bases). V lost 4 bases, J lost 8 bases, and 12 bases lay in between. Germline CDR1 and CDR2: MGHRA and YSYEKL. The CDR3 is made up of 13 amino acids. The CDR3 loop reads CASSLDRSEPQHF. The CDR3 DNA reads TGCGCCAGCAGCCTAGACAGGTCAGAGCCCCAGCATTTT.

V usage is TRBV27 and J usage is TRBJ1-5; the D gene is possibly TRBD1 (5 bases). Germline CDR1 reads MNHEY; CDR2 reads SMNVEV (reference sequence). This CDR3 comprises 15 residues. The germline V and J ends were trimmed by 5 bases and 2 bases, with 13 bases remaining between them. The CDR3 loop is CASSPAGPGNQPQHF. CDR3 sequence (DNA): TGTGCCAGCAGTCCGGCAGGGCCGGGCAATCAGCCCCAGCATTTT.

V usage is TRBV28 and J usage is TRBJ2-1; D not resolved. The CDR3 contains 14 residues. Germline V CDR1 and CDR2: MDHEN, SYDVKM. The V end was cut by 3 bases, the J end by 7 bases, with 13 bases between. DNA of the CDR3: TGTGCCAGCAGTTTCGGCAGTCGGGTGAATGAGCAGTTCTTC. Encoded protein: CASSFGSRVNEQFF.

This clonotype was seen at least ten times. CDR3 region: CAAGRDEQYV. DNA of the CDR3: TGTGCCGCAGGGAGAGACGAGCAGTACGTC. The rearrangement links TRBV10-3 to TRBJ2-7; D possibly uses TRBD1 or TRBD2 (5 bases each). In germline, CDR1 is ENHRY, CDR2 SYGVKD. This CDR3 region has 10 residues. Trimming removed 11 bases from V and 5 bases from J, with 10 bases in between.

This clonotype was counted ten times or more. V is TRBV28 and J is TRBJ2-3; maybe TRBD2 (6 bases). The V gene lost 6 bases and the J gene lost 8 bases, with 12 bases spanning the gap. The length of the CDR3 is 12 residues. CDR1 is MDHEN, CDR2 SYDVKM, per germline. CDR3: CASRVKGGTQYF. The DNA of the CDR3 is TGTGCCAGCAGAGTAAAGGGAGGTACGCAGTATTTT.

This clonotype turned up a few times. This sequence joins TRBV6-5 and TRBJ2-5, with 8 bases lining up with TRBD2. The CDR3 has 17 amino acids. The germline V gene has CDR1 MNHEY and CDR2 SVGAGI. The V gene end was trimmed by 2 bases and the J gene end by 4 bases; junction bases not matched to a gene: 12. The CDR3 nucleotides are TGTGCCAGCAGTTACGAGGCGGAGCGGGGGTTCGGAGAGACCCAGTACTTC. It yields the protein CASSYEAERGFGETQYF.

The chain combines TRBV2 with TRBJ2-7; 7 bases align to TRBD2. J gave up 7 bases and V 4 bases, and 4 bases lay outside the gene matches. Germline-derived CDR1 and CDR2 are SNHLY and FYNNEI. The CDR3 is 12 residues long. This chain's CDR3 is CASSATAGEQYF. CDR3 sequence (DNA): TGTGCCAGCAGTGCGACAGCGGGGGAGCAGTACTTC.

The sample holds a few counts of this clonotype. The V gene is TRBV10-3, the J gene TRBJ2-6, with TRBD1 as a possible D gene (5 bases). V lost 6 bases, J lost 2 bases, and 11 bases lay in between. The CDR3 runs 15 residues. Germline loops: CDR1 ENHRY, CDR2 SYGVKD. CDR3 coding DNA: TGTGCCATCAGGCCCCAAGGGGCTGGGGCCAACGTCCTGACTTTC. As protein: CAIRPQGAGANVLTF.

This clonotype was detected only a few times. In nucleotides, the CDR3 is TGTGCCAGCAGCCGCGAGGGGGAGCTGTTTTTT. Amino acids: CASSREGELFF. The V and J genes are TRBV7-8 and TRBJ2-2; no clear D gene. The germline V gene encodes CDR1 SGHVS and CDR2 FQNEAQ. Trimming shortened V by 5 bases and J by 8 bases, and 6 bases separated the two germline ends. This CDR3 spans 11 amino acids.

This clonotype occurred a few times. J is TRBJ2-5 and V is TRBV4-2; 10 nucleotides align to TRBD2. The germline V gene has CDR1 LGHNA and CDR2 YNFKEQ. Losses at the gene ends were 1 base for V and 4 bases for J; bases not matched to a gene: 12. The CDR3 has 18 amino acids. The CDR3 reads CASSQVLAGLPRGETQYF. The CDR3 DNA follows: TGTGCCAGCAGCCAAGTACTAGCGGGGCTACCGAGGGGAGAGACCCAGTACTTC.

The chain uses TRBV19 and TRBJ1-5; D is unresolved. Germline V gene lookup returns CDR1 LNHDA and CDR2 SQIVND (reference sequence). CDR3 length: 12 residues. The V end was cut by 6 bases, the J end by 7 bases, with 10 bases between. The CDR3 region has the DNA TGTGCCAGTAGAATCGGTGGCCAGCCCCAGCATTTT. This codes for CASRIGGQPQHF. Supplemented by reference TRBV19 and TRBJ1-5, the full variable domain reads DGGITQSPKYLFRKEGQNVTLSCEQNLNHDAMYWYRQDPGQGLRLIYYSQIVNDFQKGDIAEGYSVSREKKESFPLTVTSAQKNPTAFYLCASRIGGQPQHFGDGTRLSIL.

The CDR3 coding sequence is TGTGCCAGCAGCTTATCCCAGGGAGTTGGCACTGAAGCTTTCTTT. Encoded protein: CASSLSQGVGTEAFF. The genes are TRBV7-9 and TRBJ1-1, with D perhaps TRBD1 (5 bases). CDR1 is SEHNR and CDR2 is FQNEAQ in the germline V gene (reference sequence). The CDR3 is 15 residues long. Trimming left V 2 bases short and J 4 bases short, with 14 bases between. The full variable domain, with the rest looked up from reference TRBV7-9 and TRBJ1-1, is DTGVSQNPRHKITKRGQNVTFRCDPISEHNRLYWYRQTLGQGPEFLTYFQNEAQLEKSRLLSDRFSAERPKGSFSTLEIQRTEQGDSAMYLCASSLSQGVGTEAFFGQGTRLTVV.

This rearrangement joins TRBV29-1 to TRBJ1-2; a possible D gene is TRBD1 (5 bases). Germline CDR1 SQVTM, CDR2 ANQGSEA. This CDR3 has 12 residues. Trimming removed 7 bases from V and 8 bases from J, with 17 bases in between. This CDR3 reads CSGTTGPGGYTF. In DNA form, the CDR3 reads TGCAGCGGGACCACAGGTCCGGGGGGCTACACCTTC.

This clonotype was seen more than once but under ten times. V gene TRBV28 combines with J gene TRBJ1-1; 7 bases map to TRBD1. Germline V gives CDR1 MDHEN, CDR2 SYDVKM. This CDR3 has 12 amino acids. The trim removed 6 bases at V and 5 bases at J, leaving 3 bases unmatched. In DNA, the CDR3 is TGTGCCAGCAGACAACAGGGGACTGAAGCTTTCTTT. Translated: CASRQQGTEAFF. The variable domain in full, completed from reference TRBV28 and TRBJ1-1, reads DVKVTQSSRYLVKRTGEKVFLECVQDMDHENMFWYRQDPGLGLRLIYFSYDVKMKEKGDIPEGYSVSREKKERFSLILESASTNQTSMYLCASRQQGTEAFFGQGTRLTVV.

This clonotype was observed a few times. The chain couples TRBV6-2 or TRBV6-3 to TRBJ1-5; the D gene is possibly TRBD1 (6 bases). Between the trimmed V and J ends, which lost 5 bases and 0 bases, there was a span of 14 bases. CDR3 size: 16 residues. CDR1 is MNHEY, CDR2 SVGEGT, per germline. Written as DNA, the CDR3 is TGTGCCAGCAGTGGACCGGGACACCTTAGCAATCAGCCCCAGCATTTT. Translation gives CASSGPGHLSNQPQHF.

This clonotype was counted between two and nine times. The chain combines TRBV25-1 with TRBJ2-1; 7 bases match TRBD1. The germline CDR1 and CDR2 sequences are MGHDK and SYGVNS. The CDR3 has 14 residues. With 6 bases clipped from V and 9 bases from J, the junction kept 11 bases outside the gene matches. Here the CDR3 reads CASRKKGTVTEQFF. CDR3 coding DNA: TGTGCCAGCAGAAAAAAGGGGACAGTCACTGAGCAGTTCTTC. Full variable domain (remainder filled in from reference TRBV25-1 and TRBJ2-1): EADIYQTPRYLVIGTGKKITLECSQTMGHDKMYWYQQDPGMELHLIHYSYGVNSTEKGDLSSESTVSRIRTEHFPLTLESARPSHTSQYLCASRKKGTVTEQFFGPGTRLTVL.

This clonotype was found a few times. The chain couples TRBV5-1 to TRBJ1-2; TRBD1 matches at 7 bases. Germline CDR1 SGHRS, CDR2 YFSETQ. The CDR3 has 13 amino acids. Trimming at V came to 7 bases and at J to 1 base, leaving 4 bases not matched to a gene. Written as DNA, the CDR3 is TGCGCCAGCCACAGGGGTGGTAACTATGGCTACACCTTC. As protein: CASHRGGNYGYTF.

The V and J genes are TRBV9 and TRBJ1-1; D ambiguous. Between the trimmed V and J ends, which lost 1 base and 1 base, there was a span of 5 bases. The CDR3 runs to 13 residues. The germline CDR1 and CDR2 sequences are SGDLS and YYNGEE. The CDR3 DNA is TGTGCCAGCAGCGTATTGGGGAACACTGAAGCTTTCTTT. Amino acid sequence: CASSVLGNTEAFF.

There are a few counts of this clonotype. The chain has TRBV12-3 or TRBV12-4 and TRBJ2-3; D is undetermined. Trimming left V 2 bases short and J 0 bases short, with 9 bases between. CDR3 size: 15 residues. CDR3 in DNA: TGTGCCAGCAGTTTACTACTCCCTAGCACAGATACGCAGTATTTT. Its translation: CASSLLLPSTDTQYF.